This T cell receptor (beta chain) appears in the sequencing data of a study of cytomegalovirus exposure and HLA in healthy donors. Study context: From donors who were HLA-typed, an early data release held about 85 million unique TCRs. Study outcomes and limitations: Previously analyzed data showed that most TCR beta V segments were productive at a frequency of about 87% or about 30%.

Notes on this clone: The antigen remains unidentified.

There are 14 residues in the CDR3. Trimming took 2 bases from V and 5 from J; bases not matched to a gene: 3. Looked up from germline, CDR1 is SGDLS and CDR2 is YYNGEE. Primers included in the PCR were 60 Vbeta and 13 Jbeta primers. Sequencing used immunoSEQ multiplex PCR; TCRdb keeps in-frame clones, though not all of them. The sample yields some 190,000 clones, just under 80% seen once. The source material was PBMCs. The sequence was obtained from a female donor in good health and CMV-seronegative. The rearrangement links TRBV9 to TRBJ1-4; 7 bases agree with TRBD1. The DNA for the CDR3 is TGTGCCAGCAGCGTTACGGGACAGAATGAAAAACTGTTTTTT. Protein product: CASSVTGQNEKLFF.